This T cell receptor beta chain was sequenced in a study of T-cell reconstitution after alpha-beta-depleted transplantation in children. Study results and limitations: Diversity and T-cell counts at one year after transplant derived mostly from new T cells. Surviving thymic progenitors and recipient T cells were the source of high TCRbeta diversity at day 60 in some patients.

This sample's TCRbeta library carried unique molecular identifier barcodes. TCRdb reanalysed the PCR reads using MiXCR and keeps one entry per CDR3 protein. Altogether some 600,000 distinct CDR3 sequences are present, 10% to 15% being singletons, with the ten largest covering around 2.2%. This clonotype has ten or more counts. Antigen specificity is unknown. The junction does not match germline at one end; this may be a read error. CDR1 is DFQATT, CDR2 SNEGSKA, per germline (reference sequence). The CDR3 totals 13 residues. The sequence came from a male patient under 18 who had a stem cell transplant for acute myeloid leukemia, so the T cells may come from the graft donor. Sequences were derived from PBMCs, mostly from graft donor cells, sampled 360 days after TCRalphabeta/CD19-depleted stem cell transplant. The rearrangement links TRBV20-1 to TRBJ1-2, with D possibly being TRBD1 (5 bases). The CDR3 protein is CSARVQAPLGYTF. The CDR3 bases are TGCAGTGCGAGAGTACAGGCCCCTTTAGGCTACACCTTC.